One sample yielded the 7 T cell receptor beta chains listed below, sequenced in a study of a mutant IDH1 vaccine in newly diagnosed glioma. The repertoire was sequenced with immunoSEQ multiplex PCR; TCRdb's copy has only in-frame clones and lacks some. Of around 58,000 clones in the sample, about 81% were seen once. No antigens are known for them. The time point here: week 5, during vaccination. All doses held 300 ug of mutant IDH1 20-mer peptide, with topical imiquimod. The sample here was PBMCs, taken from a glioma patient whose treatment included an IDH1 peptide vaccine. The receptor set was obtained from a young man with glioma.

The chain is built from TRBV5-1 and TRBJ1-5; D unresolved. The CDR3 extends over 15 amino acids. The V gene's germline CDR1 is SGHRS and CDR2 YFSETQ. Trimming took off 0 bases at V and 4 bases at J, with 11 bases between the two ends. The CDR3: CASSLEGGQNQPQHF. The CDR3 nucleotides are TGCGCCAGCAGCTTGGAAGGAGGGCAGAATCAGCCCCAGCATTTT.

Remarks on this clone: Germline is not matched at one junction end, which may reflect a read error. The J gene is TRBJ2-5, the V gene TRBV11-3; D perhaps matches TRBD2 (5 bases). In germline, CDR1 is SGHNT, CDR2 YENEEA. This CDR3 has 10 residues. The CDR3 reads CASSGESQYF. CDR3 DNA sequence: TGTGCCAGCAGCGGGGAGAGCCAGTACTTC.

This sequence joins TRBV7-9 and TRBJ1-1, with D perhaps matching TRBD1 (6 bases). Germline CDR1 SEHNR, CDR2 FQNEAQ (reference sequence). V lost 6 bases to trimming and J lost 3 bases, with 23 bases between them. This CDR3 comprises 17 residues. For the CDR3, the DNA is TGTGCCAGCAGACTCGGGGCACGCCGGACAGACTACACTGAAGCTTTCTTT. It translates to CASRLGARRTDYTEAFF.

The rearrangement uses TRBV5-6 and TRBJ2-5; D might be TRBD2 (5 bases). CDR1 SGHDT and CDR2 YYEEEE come from the germline V gene. The CDR3 is 14 residues long. Trimming took off 0 bases at V and 1 base at J, with 7 bases between the two ends. CDR3 DNA: TGTGCCAGCAGCTTGGGAGGACTCCAAGAGACCCAGTACTTC. Protein: CASSLGGLQETQYF.

This clone has a handful of counts. The rearrangement joins TRBV7-9 to TRBJ1-1; 7 nucleotides agree with TRBD1. This CDR3 region has 16 residues. Germline V gives CDR1 SEHNR, CDR2 FQNEAQ (reference sequence). Trimming at V came to 5 bases and at J to 1 base, leaving 10 bases not matched to a gene. The CDR3 loop reads CASSPDRAGKNTEAFF. The CDR3 DNA reads TGTGCCAGCAGCCCCGACAGGGCAGGGAAGAACACTGAAGCTTTCTTT.

This rearrangement joins TRBV11-2 to TRBJ2-2; 11 bases are shared with TRBD2. Looked up from germline, CDR1 is SGHAT and CDR2 is FQNNGV. J lost 5 bases, V lost 1 base, and 9 bases had no gene match. This CDR3 comprises 18 residues. Here the CDR3 DNA reads TGTGCCAGCAGCTTAGCCGCTAGCGGGGGGCCGGGGACCGGGGAGCTGTTTTTT. As protein: CASSLAASGGPGTGELFF.

The chain combines TRBV5-8 with TRBJ1-2; D not resolved. With 0 bases removed from V and 0 bases from J, the gap between germline ends came to 3 bases. The CDR3 spans 13 residues. Germline values: CDR1 SGHTS, CDR2 YDEGEE. CDR3 sequence: CASSLAANYGYTF. CDR3 sequence (DNA): TGTGCCAGCAGCTTGGCGGCTAACTATGGCTACACCTTC.